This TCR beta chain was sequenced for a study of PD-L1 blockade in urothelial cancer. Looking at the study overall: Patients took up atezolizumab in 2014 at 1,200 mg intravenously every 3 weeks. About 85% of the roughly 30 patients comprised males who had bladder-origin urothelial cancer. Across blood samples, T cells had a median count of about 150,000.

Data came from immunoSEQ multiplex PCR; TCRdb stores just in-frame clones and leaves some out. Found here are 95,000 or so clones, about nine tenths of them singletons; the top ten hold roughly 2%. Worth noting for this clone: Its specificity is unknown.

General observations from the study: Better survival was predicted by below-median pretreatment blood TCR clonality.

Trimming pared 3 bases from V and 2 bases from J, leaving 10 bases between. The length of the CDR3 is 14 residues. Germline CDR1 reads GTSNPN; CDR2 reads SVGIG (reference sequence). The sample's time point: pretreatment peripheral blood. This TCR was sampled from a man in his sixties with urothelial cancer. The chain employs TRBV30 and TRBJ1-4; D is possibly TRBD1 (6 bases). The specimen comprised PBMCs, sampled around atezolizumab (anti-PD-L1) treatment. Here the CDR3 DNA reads TGTGCCTGGAGGGCAGGACAGACTAATGAAAAACTGTTTTTT. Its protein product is CAWRAGQTNEKLFF.